The T cell receptor (beta chain) described here comes from a study of blood T cell repertoires in COVID-19. The overall study: The analysed material was cDNA or gDNA that came from T cells, B-cell-depleted T cells, or PBMCs.

From germline, CDR1 is SEHNR and CDR2 FQNEAQ (reference sequence). V was clipped by 2 bases and J by 5 bases, with 6 bases between them. This CDR3 spans 12 amino acids. The protocol was immunoSEQ multiplex PCR, while the TCRdb copy is restricted to in-frame clones and leaves out a portion. The sample carries roughly 180,000 clones, about four fifths recorded once. The origin of this receptor is a woman aged 40-49 years with COVID-19, enrolled during active disease. The V call is TRBV7-9, the J call TRBJ2-5; D not certain. Specimen: peripheral blood. DNA of the CDR3: TGTGCCAGCAGCTTAAGTGGCGAGACCCAGTACTTC. This codes for CASSLSGETQYF.